What follows are 28 T cell receptor beta chains derived from one specimen sequenced in a study of shared clonotypes between healthy human individuals. Profiled with immunoSEQ multiplex PCR; TCRdb holds only in-frame clones, not every one. The table has 1,500,000 or so clones, approximately 98.5% seen once. Sample: naive CD4+ T cells sorted from blood. Indicated subset: CD45RA+ positively selected. All receptors derive from a man younger than 40 in good health.

This clone was seen once. The chain employs TRBV7-3 and TRBJ2-7; D uncertain. V shed 5 bases and J shed 3 bases, with 17 bases lying between them. In germline, CDR1 is SGHTA, CDR2 FQGTGA. The CDR3 extends over 15 amino acids. The CDR3 spells CASSRAASSSYEQYF. The DNA for the CDR3 is TGTGCCAGCAGCCGCGCGGCCTCTTCAAGCTACGAGCAGTACTTC.

This chain links TRBV12-5 with TRBJ1-1, with D unresolved. The V end lost 7 bases, the J end lost 0 bases, and 15 bases lay between the germline ends. The germline CDR1 and CDR2 sequences are LGHNT and FRNRAP. The CDR3 is made up of 15 amino acids. CDR3 amino acids: CASAQTGPMNTEAFF. CDR3 DNA: TGTGCTAGTGCCCAGACTGGGCCCATGAACACTGAAGCTTTCTTT.

The V gene is TRBV6-1, the J gene TRBJ2-1; 8 bases map to TRBD2. Germline CDR1 and CDR2: MNHNS and SASEGT. V shed 7 bases and J 1 base; nucleotides not matched to a gene: 6. This CDR3 comprises 15 residues. DNA for the CDR3: TGTGCCAGCATATCCTTAGCGGGATCCTACAATGAGCAGTTCTTC. Protein: CASISLAGSYNEQFF.

The V gene is TRBV7-2, the J gene TRBJ1-5, with a weak D call TRBD1 (5 bases). Germline V gives CDR1 SGHTA, CDR2 FQGNSA. The CDR3 covers 14 residues. The V gene lost 8 bases and the J gene lost 0 bases, with 11 bases spanning the gap. The CDR3 sequence is CASGAGTSNQPQHF. The CDR3 DNA reads as TGTGCCAGCGGGGCAGGAACTAGCAATCAGCCCCAGCATTTT.

The V and J genes are TRBV28 and TRBJ1-1; D may be TRBD1 (5 bases). CDR1 and CDR2 from the germline V gene are MDHEN and SYDVKM. V shed 3 bases and J shed 6 bases, with 11 bases lying between them. The CDR3 contains 13 residues. The CDR3 region has the DNA TGTGCCAGCAGTTTGGCAGGGATTCCTGAAGCTTTCTTT. Translated, it gives CASSLAGIPEAFF.

The V and J genes are TRBV5-1 and TRBJ2-3; possibly TRBD2 for D (5 bases). The CDR3 covers 15 residues. Germline V CDR1 and CDR2: SGHRS, YFSETQ. Trimming took 4 bases from V and 4 from J, leaving 16 bases between them. The CDR3 DNA follows: TGCGCCAGCAGCCGCGGCCCCCCGGAGGCAGATACGCAGTATTTT. This codes for CASSRGPPEADTQYF.

J is TRBJ2-1 and V is TRBV29-1; 11 nucleotides match TRBD2. Unmatched junction bases numbered 5, after V lost 5 bases and J lost 5 bases. Looked up from germline, CDR1 is SQVTM and CDR2 is ANQGSEA. There are 14 residues in the CDR3. This CDR3 reads CSVMGTSGNNEQFF. CDR3 nucleotide sequence: TGCAGCGTTATGGGGACTAGCGGTAACAATGAGCAGTTCTTC.

The chain recombines TRBV28 with TRBJ1-2; 7 positions agree with TRBD1. The CDR3 has 14 amino acids. Germline V CDR1 and CDR2: MDHEN, SYDVKM. The trim removed 5 bases at V and 4 bases at J, leaving 7 bases unmatched. CDR3 sequence reads: CASSKTGSAYGYTF. The CDR3 coding sequence is TGTGCCAGCAGTAAGACAGGGTCGGCCTATGGCTACACCTTC.

The chain joins TRBV10-1 to TRBJ2-3; a possible D gene is TRBD1 (6 bases). The length of the CDR3 is 15 residues. In germline, CDR1 is WNHNN, CDR2 SYGVQD (reference sequence). V was shortened by 2 bases and J by 9 bases, with 18 bases between the two germline ends. The CDR3: CASSEATGRRGTQYF. The CDR3 DNA sequence: TGCGCCAGCAGTGAGGCTACAGGGCGAAGGGGGACGCAGTATTTT.

The genes are TRBV18 and TRBJ2-5; TRBD2 aligns across 14 bases. The CDR3 has 17 amino acids. From germline, CDR1 is KGHSH and CDR2 LQKENI. Trimming took 4 bases from V and 5 from J; bases not matched to a gene: 9. The CDR3 DNA follows: TGTGCCAGCTCACTGGGACTAGCGGGAGTTGCGGGGGAGACCCAGTACTTC. Its protein product is CASSLGLAGVAGETQYF.

V gene TRBV13 combines with J gene TRBJ2-2; no clear D. Germline assignment: CDR1 PRHDT and CDR2 FYEKMQ (reference sequence). V was shortened by 5 bases and J by 0 bases, with 16 bases between the two germline ends. This CDR3 contains 17 residues. CDR3 sequence: CASSPPHARANTGELFF. The CDR3 DNA sequence: TGTGCCAGCAGCCCCCCACATGCTAGGGCGAACACCGGGGAGCTGTTTTTT.

In its sample, this clone was seen once. V usage is TRBV6-5 and J usage is TRBJ1-2; no firm D call. This CDR3 has 14 amino acids. CDR1 is MNHEY and CDR2 is SVGAGI in the germline V gene. Trimming left V 0 bases short and J 4 bases short, with 9 bases between. The CDR3 reads CASSYSRAVYGYTF. The CDR3 DNA follows: TGTGCCAGCAGTTACTCGAGGGCAGTCTATGGCTACACCTTC.

The sample holds one count of this clone. The rearrangement links TRBV6-1 to TRBJ2-7, with D unclear. The ends were cut back, 3 bases at V and 3 bases at J, with 15 bases in the middle. CDR3 size: 15 residues. The germline V gene has CDR1 MNHNS and CDR2 SASEGT. The CDR3 DNA is TGTGCCAGCAGTGAGTCCGGTATACAAGGCTACGAGCAGTACTTC. Translation gives CASSESGIQGYEQYF.

This clone has just one count. The rearrangement links TRBV4-1 to TRBJ1-5; unclear D gene. Trimming pared 0 bases from V and 10 bases from J, leaving 25 bases between. The CDR3 sequence is 18 residues long. The germline CDR1 and CDR2 sequences are MGHRA and YSYEKL. The CDR3 region is CASSQDQEKKGSNDPQHF. The CDR3 DNA follows: TGCGCCAGCAGCCAAGATCAAGAGAAAAAGGGAAGCAATGACCCCCAGCATTTT.

The chain is built from TRBV5-1 and TRBJ2-1; D unclear. V lost 4 bases and J 8 bases, leaving 10 bases between the germline ends. The CDR3 sequence is 12 residues long. Germline V gene data show CDR1 as SGHRS and CDR2 as YFSETQ. CDR3 loop: CASSLAGDEQFF. As DNA, the CDR3 is TGCGCCAGCAGCCTGGCTGGCGATGAGCAGTTCTTC.

The gene calls are TRBV4-3 and TRBJ2-2; 10 positions agree with TRBD1. CDR1 is LGHNA, CDR2 YSLEER, per germline. V lost 4 bases, J lost 5 bases, and 4 bases stayed unmatched. There are 15 residues in the CDR3. This CDR3 is CASSPGTGETGELFF. DNA of the CDR3: TGCGCCAGCAGCCCAGGGACAGGGGAAACCGGGGAGCTGTTTTTT.

The CDR3 DNA sequence: TGTGCCAGCAGCTTCACAGGGGGTGAAGAGACCCAGTACTTC. It encodes CASSFTGGEETQYF. This rearrangement joins TRBV7-9 to TRBJ2-5; TRBD1 aligns across 8 bases. CDR3 size: 14 residues. The V and J ends lost 3 bases and 3 bases, in that order; junction bases with no gene match: 3. Looked up from germline, CDR1 is SEHNR and CDR2 is FQNEAQ (reference sequence). Filled out from reference TRBV7-9 and TRBJ2-5, the complete variable domain reads DTGVSQNPRHKITKRGQNVTFRCDPISEHNRLYWYRQTLGQGPEFLTYFQNEAQLEKSRLLSDRFSAERPKGSFSTLEIQRTEQGDSAMYLCASSFTGGEETQYFGPGTRLLVL.

The chain is built from TRBV27 and TRBJ1-2; 8 bases map to TRBD1. Trimming cost V 4 bases and J 6 bases; bases outside gene matches: 13. Germline V lookup: CDR1 MNHEY, CDR2 SMNVEV (reference sequence). The CDR3 loop spans 16 amino acids. Here the CDR3 DNA reads TGTGCCAGCAGTTACGTGTTCGGACAGGGCTCCCATGGCTACACCTTC. It encodes CASSYVFGQGSHGYTF.

This clone was counted a single time. CDR3 sequence reads: CASSPPGSSTDTQYF. CDR3 nucleotide sequence: TGTGCCAGCAGCCCCCCAGGCTCTAGCACAGATACGCAGTATTTT. The chain recombines TRBV7-9 with TRBJ2-3; D uncertain. There are 15 residues in the CDR3. CDR1 and CDR2 from the germline V gene are SEHNR and FQNEAQ (reference sequence). Trimming took 5 bases from V and 0 from J, leaving 12 bases between them. Full variable domain (missing parts from reference TRBV7-9 and TRBJ2-3): DTGVSQNPRHKITKRGQNVTFRCDPISEHNRLYWYRQTLGQGPEFLTYFQNEAQLEKSRLLSDRFSAERPKGSFSTLEIQRTEQGDSAMYLCASSPPGSSTDTQYFGPGTRLTVL.

The chain carries TRBV5-4 and TRBJ1-3; maybe TRBD1 (5 bases). V was shortened by 6 bases and J by 2 bases, with 21 bases between the two germline ends. CDR3 length: 17 amino acids. CDR1 and CDR2 from the germline V gene are SGHNT and YYREEE (reference sequence). DNA of the CDR3: TGTGCCAGCACCCCCCAAGGGGCCGACAGAGCTGGAAACACCATATATTTT. Amino acids: CASTPQGADRAGNTIYF.

The chain joins TRBV5-1 to TRBJ2-2; TRBD2 aligns across 7 bases. In germline, CDR1 is SGHRS, CDR2 YFSETQ. The CDR3 extends over 18 amino acids. The trim removed 3 bases at V and 4 bases at J, leaving 15 bases unmatched. CDR3 sequence: CASSSRPAGTTATGELFF. The CDR3 region has the DNA TGCGCCAGCAGCTCCCGACCAGCCGGGACTACCGCCACCGGGGAGCTGTTTTTT.

The CDR3, as DNA: TGTGCCAGCAGCTTAGGCAGAACCGGGACTAGCGGAGAAAATGAGCAGTTCTTC. Protein: CASSLGRTGTSGENEQFF. V usage is TRBV7-7 and J usage is TRBJ2-1, with 11 bases fitting TRBD2. V dropped 1 base and J dropped 7; count of bases not matched to a gene: 12. The CDR3 totals 18 residues. Germline V gene lookup returns CDR1 SSHAT and CDR2 FNYEAQ (reference sequence).

The chain is built from TRBV15 and TRBJ1-2; 7 bases are a match to TRBD1. Germline values: CDR1 LNHNV, CDR2 YYDKDF (reference sequence). The length of the CDR3 is 18 residues. Trimming cost V 0 bases and J 4 bases; bases outside gene matches: 14. The CDR3 DNA reads TGTGCCACCAGCAGAGATCAGACAGGGCTAGGATTTATCTATGGCTACACCTTC. It specifies CATSRDQTGLGFIYGYTF.

This sequence joins TRBV6-5 and TRBJ2-7; D is possibly TRBD1 or TRBD2 (6 bases each). Trimming took 9 bases from V and 4 from J, leaving 22 bases between them. The CDR3 runs 15 residues. Germline CDR1 reads MNHEY; CDR2 reads SVGAGI. In DNA, the CDR3 is TGTGCCAGGCCAGGGGTAGCGGCATCGAATTACGAGCAGTACTTC. The encoded protein is CARPGVAASNYEQYF.

V gene TRBV6-6 combines with J gene TRBJ2-1, with 8 bases identical to TRBD2. Germline-derived CDR1 and CDR2 are MNHNY and SVGAGI (reference sequence). The CDR3 sequence is 13 residues long. J gave up 8 bases and V 7 bases, and 7 bases lay outside the gene matches. DNA of the CDR3: TGTGCCAGCATGCCGGGAGGGCGAGATGAGCAGTTCTTC. This gives the protein CASMPGGRDEQFF.

V is TRBV19 and J is TRBJ2-1; D gene ambiguous. The CDR3 runs to 15 residues. CDR1 is LNHDA, CDR2 SQIVND, per germline (reference sequence). V was cut by 3 bases and J by 2 bases, with 11 bases left in between. The CDR3 nucleotides read TGTGCCAGTAGTATTACCACGTACCCCTACAATGAGCAGTTCTTC. It codes for CASSITTYPYNEQFF.

The chain is built from TRBV2 and TRBJ1-2; 11 positions match TRBD1. Germline CDR1 reads SNHLY; CDR2 reads FYNNEI. CDR3 length: 17 amino acids. Germline trimming cut 5 bases from V and 3 bases from J; bases unmatched to any gene: 11. The CDR3 nucleotides are TGTGCCAGCAGTCCGGGACAGGGGGGTTCTTTGTACTATGGCTACACCTTC. It codes for CASSPGQGGSLYYGYTF.

Note on this clone: The sample carries other DNA sequences with the same CDR3. The chain uses TRBV28 and TRBJ2-7; tentatively, D is TRBD1 (5 bases). Germline assignment: CDR1 MDHEN and CDR2 SYDVKM. There are 13 residues in the CDR3. V dropped 5 bases and J dropped 0 bases, with 8 bases sitting between them. For the CDR3, the DNA is TGTGCCAGCAGTCAGGGTCCCTCCTACGAGCAGTACTTC. It codes for CASSQGPSYEQYF.